Listed below are T cell receptor beta chains from one sample, sequenced in a study of blood T cell repertoires in COVID-19. Here immunoSEQ multiplex PCR was the method, and the copy in TCRdb shows in-frame clones only, minus some. The sample lists about 260,000 clones; 88% were seen once. The sample consisted of peripheral blood. These receptors all stem from a man between 60 and 70 years old who had recovered from COVID-19. The CDR3 runs from the conserved cysteine through the conserved F or W. The order of the fields is clone size, J gene, V gene, CDR3 protein. The size of a clone is reported for some rows only, either as once, few or many, or as a class for expanded clones.

>-|TRBJ2-5|TRBV6-5
CASSYQQSIGGGTQYF
>-|TRBJ2-7|TRBV18
CASSPVQSYEQYF
>-|TRBJ2-2|TRBV9
CASSVPQGTTGELFF
>-|TRBJ2-5|TRBV11-2
CASSRGQLKETQYF
>-|TRBJ2-1|TRBV6-1
CASTPGQWDNEQFF
>-|TRBJ2-7|TRBV11-1
CASSLRKDRSYEQYF
>-|TRBJ2-7|TRBV9
CASSVTSGGAGYEQYF
>-|TRBJ1-6|TRBV4-1
CASSQETGGPNSPLHF
>-|TRBJ2-7|TRBV19
CASQKQGAPYEQYF
>few|TRBJ1-1|TRBV11-2
CASSPAGKNTEAFF
>-|TRBJ2-2|TRBV19
CASSTGTSISRELFF
>once|TRBJ2-3|TRBV4-2
CASSLTRTGRTDTQYF
>-|TRBJ2-3|TRBV6-1
CASSEHYTDTQYF
>few|TRBJ2-7|TRBV5-1
CASSPGGGARYEQYF
>-|TRBJ1-1|TRBV18
CASSLAGDTEAFF
>-|TRBJ2-1|TRBV6-5
CASTQRGGYNEQFF
>-|TRBJ1-6|TRBV5-1
CASSIGQQYNSPLHF
>-|TRBJ2-3|TRBV6-6
CASSLYRADTQYF
>-|TRBJ2-5|TRBV27
CASRRQLWETQYF
>few|TRBJ2-5|TRBV12-3/TRBV12-4
CASSASGEETQYF
>-|TRBJ1-4|TRBV5-1
CASSRGLGEKLFF
>-|TRBJ2-7|TRBV27
CASSLDGGRNEQYF
>-|TRBJ2-3|TRBV5-8
CASRAGGGDTQYF
>-|TRBJ2-7|TRBV5-4
CASRTTGQSYEQYF
>once|TRBJ2-1|TRBV29-1
CSVGTGNEQFF
>-|TRBJ1-2|TRBV5-6
CASSLEGGGLYGYTF
>once|TRBJ2-7|TRBV5-1
CASSWGTSGGLYEQYF
>-|TRBJ2-1|TRBV4-2
CASSQARAGGLNEQFF
>once|TRBJ1-5|TRBV27
CASRPDGGRNQPQHF
>-|TRBJ2-4|TRBV19
CASSPGTGAIAKNIQYF
>-|TRBJ2-2|TRBV6-5
CASSFPGWYGELFF
>-|TRBJ1-2|TRBV30
CAWKRTGYGYTF
>-|TRBJ2-2|TRBV5-1
CASRPGQESTGELFF
>-|TRBJ2-5|TRBV5-1
CASAEVGRGTQYF
>-|TRBJ1-5|TRBV25-1
CASSEYKWGGDQPQHF
>-|TRBJ1-5|TRBV18
CASSPSDGNQPQHF
>-|TRBJ2-7|TRBV6-2/TRBV6-3
CASSYLASGALRLHEQYF
>-|TRBJ2-7|TRBV6-5
CASIGGGPRYEQYF
>-|TRBJ1-5|TRBV7-2
CASSLGQPQPQHF
>-|TRBJ1-3|TRBV18
CASSPGTVRHSGNTIYF
>-|TRBJ2-3|TRBV3-1/TRBV3-2
CASSQTVTSTDTQYF
>-|TRBJ1-1|TRBV29-1
CSVEGAQGLSTEAFF
>-|TRBJ1-2|TRBV4-2
CASSQDHGVYYGYTF
>once|TRBJ2-3|TRBV30
CAWSVLRGKTDTQYF
>-|TRBJ2-7|TRBV6-6
CASYGGYPPYEQYF
>-|TRBJ1-2|TRBV7-9
CASSLANSRYTF
>-|TRBJ1-2|TRBV6-5
CASREGLDGYTF
>-|TRBJ1-4|TRBV6-2/TRBV6-3
CASSYFFPAANEKLFF